This TCR beta chain was captured by sequencing in a study of cytomegalovirus exposure and HLA in healthy donors. Germline assignment: CDR1 MGHDK and CDR2 SYGVNS. The CDR3 loop spans 15 amino acids. V trimming: 2 bases; J trimming: 4 bases; junction bases outside the gene matches: 3. Use of 60 Vbeta and 13 Jbeta primers characterized the PCR. Only in-frame clones appear in the TCRdb table, and some are missing; sequencing was by immunoSEQ multiplex PCR. In the table there are about 190,000 clones, about 77% of which are singletons. The material sequenced was PBMCs. The TCR originated in a man in his thirties or forties in good health and CMV-seropositive. V gene TRBV25-1 combines with J gene TRBJ1-5, with 9 bases identical to TRBD1. The CDR3 coding sequence is TGTGCCAGCAGTGAACACGGACAGGGGAATCAGCCCCAGCATTTT. It yields the protein CASSEHGQGNQPQHF.